The 18 T cell receptor beta chains below all came from one sample that was sequenced in a study of shared clonotypes between healthy human individuals. Clones were read by immunoSEQ multiplex PCR, and TCRdb kept only the in-frame ones, dropping some. This table holds approximately 500,000 clones, 90% to 96% found once. Sequencing input: naive CD4+ T cells sorted from blood. Indicated subset: CD45RA+ positively selected. The receptors come from a woman under 40 in good health.

The chain combines TRBV6-1 with TRBJ1-2; TRBD1 aligns across 7 bases. The V and J ends lost 2 bases and 6 bases, in that order; junction bases with no gene match: 6. Germline CDR1 and CDR2: MNHNS and SASEGT. The CDR3 totals 14 residues. The CDR3 DNA reads as TGTGCCAGCAGTGAACCTGGGACAGATAATGGCTACACCTTC. Amino acid sequence: CASSEPGTDNGYTF.

This clone appeared a single time. The CDR3 nucleotides read TGTGCCAGTAGTATAGACGGCCAGATAAACACTGAAGCTTTCTTT. It yields the protein CASSIDGQINTEAFF. The rearrangement uses TRBV19 and TRBJ1-1; D gene unclear. CDR1 LNHDA and CDR2 SQIVND come from the germline V gene (reference sequence). The V end was cut by 0 bases, the J end by 2 bases, with 10 bases between. CDR3 length: 15 residues.

The chain carries TRBV5-5 and TRBJ2-3, with TRBD2 matching over 7 bases. The germline V gene has CDR1 SGHKS and CDR2 YYEKEE (reference sequence). Trimming removed 3 bases from V and 2 bases from J; junction bases left unmatched: 9. This CDR3 spans 16 amino acids. The CDR3 spells CASSWAGTTDTDTQYF. Here the CDR3 DNA reads TGTGCCAGCAGCTGGGCAGGGACTACCGACACAGATACGCAGTATTTT.

The chain combines TRBV19 with TRBJ2-3; no clear D. This CDR3 comprises 15 residues. Germline-derived CDR1 and CDR2 are LNHDA and SQIVND (reference sequence). The V end was cut by 3 bases, the J end by 4 bases, with 14 bases between. The CDR3 DNA reads TGTGCCAGTAGTATTGGCCCATATCAAGCAGATACGCAGTATTTT. It yields the protein CASSIGPYQADTQYF.

The chain recombines TRBV5-3 with TRBJ2-7; D is unclear. TRBV5-3 is given ORF status, its function remaining uncertain. This CDR3 spans 13 amino acids. Between the trimmed V and J ends, which lost 0 bases and 4 bases, there was a span of 8 bases. The CDR3 is CARSLEHTYEQYF. For the CDR3, the DNA is TGTGCCAGAAGCTTGGAACACACTTACGAGCAGTACTTC.

The chain links TRBV28 to TRBJ1-6; 10 positions match TRBD1. The CDR3 extends over 16 amino acids. J lost 9 bases, V lost 2 bases, and 7 bases had no gene match. CDR1 and CDR2 (germline): MDHEN, SYDVKM. The CDR3 protein is CASSLRRTGGFSPLHF. The CDR3 DNA follows: TGTGCCAGCAGTTTACGTCGGACAGGGGGTTTTTCACCCCTCCACTTT. Supplemented by reference TRBV28 and TRBJ1-6, the full variable domain reads DVKVTQSSRYLVKRTGEKVFLECVQDMDHENMFWYRQDPGLGLRLIYFSYDVKMKEKGDIPEGYSVSREKKERFSLILESASTNQTSMYLCASSLRRTGGFSPLHFGNGTRLTVT.

This chain joins TRBV5-4 and TRBJ2-5; 9 bases line up with TRBD1. CDR3 size: 15 residues. The V segment lost 4 bases and the J segment 2 bases; nucleotides outside the gene matches: 6. Germline V gene sequence: CDR1 SGHNT, CDR2 YYREEE (reference sequence). The CDR3 DNA reads as TGTGCCAGCAGCGAGACAGGGGGATGGCAAGAGACCCAGTACTTC. As protein: CASSETGGWQETQYF.

The chain combines TRBV7-2 with TRBJ1-1, with TRBD1 as a possible D gene (6 bases). CDR3 length equals 14 residues. V lost 1 base and J lost 6, with 12 bases in between. Per the germline V gene, CDR1 is SGHTA and CDR2 is FQGNSA. CDR3: CASSLGGTPSEAFF. For the CDR3, the DNA is TGTGCCAGCAGCTTAGGTGGGACACCTTCTGAAGCTTTCTTT.

Note on this clone: The sample holds other DNA sequences that translate to the same CDR3. The chain joins TRBV28 to TRBJ1-5; D call uncertain. V lost 1 base and J 0 bases, leaving 7 bases between the germline ends. In germline, CDR1 is MDHEN, CDR2 SYDVKM. The CDR3 consists of 15 residues. The CDR3: CASSLYRDSNQPQHF. The DNA for the CDR3 is TGTGCCAGCAGTTTATACAGAGATAGCAATCAGCCCCAGCATTTT.

The gene calls are TRBV30 and TRBJ2-7; D is perhaps TRBD1 (6 bases). Trimming took 2 bases from V and 3 from J, leaving 11 bases between them. CDR3 length: 13 amino acids. CDR1 and CDR2 (germline): GTSNPN, SVGIG (reference sequence). The CDR3 protein is CAWSWDKYYEQYF. The CDR3 nucleotides read TGTGCCTGGAGTTGGGACAAATACTACGAGCAGTACTTC.

The gene calls are TRBV28 and TRBJ1-2; D is undetermined. V lost 3 bases, J lost 3 bases, and 17 bases lay in between. The germline V gene encodes CDR1 MDHEN and CDR2 SYDVKM. This CDR3 contains 16 residues. The CDR3 DNA sequence: TGTGCCAGCAGTTTGGATTCCATAGCGTCCGACTATGGCTACACCTTC. The encoded protein is CASSLDSIASDYGYTF.

The chain combines TRBV7-7 with TRBJ1-6; the D gene is possibly TRBD1 (6 bases). Germline CDR1 is SSHAT and CDR2 is FNYEAQ (reference sequence). V lost 6 bases, J lost 5 bases, and 17 bases lay in between. This CDR3 is 16 amino acids long. CDR3 residues: CASRPPWGQNNSPLHF. The CDR3 bases are TGTGCCAGCAGGCCTCCCTGGGGACAAAATAATTCACCCCTCCACTTT.

This chain uses TRBV10-3 with TRBJ2-2, with TRBD2 matching over 9 bases. V trimming: 7 bases; J trimming: 6 bases; junction bases outside the gene matches: 6. This CDR3 comprises 14 residues. Germline-derived CDR1 and CDR2 are ENHRY and SYGVKD. The CDR3 DNA is TGTGCCATCAATGTTCTAGCGGGGCCCGGGGAGCTGTTTTTT. Residues: CAINVLAGPGELFF.

The chain has TRBV4-2 and TRBJ2-7, with 8 bases aligning to TRBD1. V lost 1 base to trimming and J lost 0 bases; unmatched junction nucleotides: 2. The CDR3 is 15 residues long. From germline, CDR1 is LGHNA and CDR2 YNFKEQ. The CDR3 nucleotides read TGTGCCAGCAGCCAAGTTCAGGGGGCCTCCTACGAGCAGTACTTC. This translates into CASSQVQGASYEQYF.

The V gene is TRBV6-5, the J gene TRBJ1-5, with D unclear. The CDR3 runs to 15 residues. Germline V lookup: CDR1 MNHEY, CDR2 SVGAGI. Trimming cost V 6 bases and J 0 bases, with 12 bases left between them. The CDR3 spells CASSLDGGSNQPQHF. The CDR3 region has the DNA TGTGCCAGCAGCCTCGACGGTGGTAGCAATCAGCCCCAGCATTTT.

This chain joins TRBV6-5 and TRBJ1-5, with D uncertain. Germline CDR1 is MNHEY and CDR2 is SVGAGI. Deletions cut 5 bases from V and 0 bases from J, with 8 bases between. This CDR3 has 14 residues. The CDR3 DNA is TGTGCCAGCAGTCTTACAGATAGCAATCAGCCCCAGCATTTT. It yields the protein CASSLTDSNQPQHF.

The CDR3 reads CASSPRQGPNTGELFF. The CDR3 DNA reads as TGTGCCAGCAGCCCGCGACAGGGACCGAACACCGGGGAGCTGTTTTTT. The genes are TRBV14 and TRBJ2-2, with 7 bases lining up with TRBD1. The CDR3 has 16 residues. Germline V CDR1 and CDR2: SGHDN, FVKESK. With 4 bases clipped from V and 0 bases from J, the junction kept 5 bases outside the gene matches.

The chain's CDR3 is CASGRNLEGIGHGYTF. CDR3 DNA sequence: TGTGCCAGTGGACGGAATTTAGAGGGGATCGGGCATGGCTACACCTTC. The chain links TRBV19 to TRBJ1-2, with D perhaps TRBD1 (5 bases). Trimming removed 8 bases from V and 6 bases from J, with 25 bases in between. This CDR3 contains 16 residues. Per the germline V gene, CDR1 is LNHDA and CDR2 is SQIVND (reference sequence). Based on the CDR3 plus reference TRBV19 and TRBJ1-2, the full variable domain is DGGITQSPKYLFRKEGQNVTLSCEQNLNHDAMYWYRQDPGQGLRLIYYSQIVNDFQKGDIAEGYSVSREKKESFPLTVTSAQKNPTAFYLCASGRNLEGIGHGYTFGSGTRLTVV.